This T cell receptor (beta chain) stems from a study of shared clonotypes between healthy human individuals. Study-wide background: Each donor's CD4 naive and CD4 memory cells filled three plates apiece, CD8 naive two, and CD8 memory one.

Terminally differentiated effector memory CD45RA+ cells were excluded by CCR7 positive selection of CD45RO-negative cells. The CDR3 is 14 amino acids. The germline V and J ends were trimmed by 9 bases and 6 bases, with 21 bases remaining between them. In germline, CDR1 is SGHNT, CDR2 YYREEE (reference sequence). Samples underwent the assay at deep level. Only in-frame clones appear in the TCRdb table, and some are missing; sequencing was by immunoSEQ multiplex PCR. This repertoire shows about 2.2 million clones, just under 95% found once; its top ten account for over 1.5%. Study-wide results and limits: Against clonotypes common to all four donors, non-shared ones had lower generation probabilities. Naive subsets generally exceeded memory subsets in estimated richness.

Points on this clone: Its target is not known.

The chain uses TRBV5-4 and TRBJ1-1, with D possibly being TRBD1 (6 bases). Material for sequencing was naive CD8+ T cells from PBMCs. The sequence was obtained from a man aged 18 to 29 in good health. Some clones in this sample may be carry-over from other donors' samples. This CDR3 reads CATGNFNRAPEAFF. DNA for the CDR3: TGTGCCACCGGCAACTTTAACAGGGCCCCTGAAGCTTTCTTT.